This T cell receptor beta chain was identified in a study of regulatory T cells in long-lasting Graves disease (dated by TCRdb to about 2021). Background for the entire study: Newly diagnosed Graves' disease patients had taken antithyroid drugs for less than 3 months. Patients with persistent Graves' disease were compared with patients with newly diagnosed Graves' disease using TCR sequencing and RNA sequencing of peripheral blood. The study was registered as a clinical trial and conducted in China. A total of approximately 35 samples were covered by TCR sequencing, comprising some 13 persistent and approximately 20 newly diagnosed Graves' disease patients.

The germline V gene (reference sequence) yields DFQATT for CDR1 and SNEGSKA for CDR2. The CDR3 spans 17 residues, from the cysteine through the phenylalanine. Just CDR3 DNA is preserved here, 51 bases in frame from base 1. Trimming accounts for 4 bases at V and 5 bases at J, while the number of junction bases matched to no gene is 12. Explained via the paper, the time point label denotes: newly diagnosed GD, antithyroid drugs for less than 3 months. For both TCR sequencing and RNA sequencing, RNA was extracted from PBMCs using TRIzol. The diagnosis of Graves' disease followed American Thyroid Association guidelines. Patients were recruited from an endocrinology department in Xi'an, China. Each patient gave about 10 milliliters of peripheral blood, collected in an EDTA anticoagulant tube. Ficoll Paque Plus density gradient separation was used to isolate PBMCs, and no further T cell sorting was performed. An Agilent 2100 Bioanalyzer and agarose gel were used to check RNA quality, and a NanoDrop 2000 was used to measure RNA concentration.

What the work shows at the level of the full study, not this receptor alone: Only the TCR beta chain was sequenced and analyzed. Compared with newly diagnosed patients, persistent Graves' disease patients had lower TCR Shannon entropy and fewer highly expanded clones, which suggests clonal expansion. The small sample size was acknowledged by the authors as a limitation that may reduce accuracy. Peripheral blood alone was examined, since thyroid tissue, which constituted the primary lesion, could not be accessed. A larger number of public clonotypes was shared among persistent patients (over 2,500) than among newly diagnosed patients (around 970). TRBV28, TRBJ1-2 and TRBJ2-5 were preferentially used in persistent disease, while TRBV20-1 and TRBJ2-1 were favored in newly diagnosed disease.

This clonotype was observed at least ten times. Its antigen is currently not known. The input lacks base qualities; no much larger clone sits a single base away. Library generation was performed with multiplex PCR. Data came from an Illumina HiSeq 4000. To build TCR beta libraries, CDR3 regions were amplified by Arm-PCR using iRepertoire HTBI primers. Gel purification was performed on PCR products prior to sequencing. The authors' analysis ran thus. A total of 62 TRBV and more than twelve TRBJ segments were identified across samples and were used for gene usage analysis of CDR3 amino acid clonotypes. COPE and FqMerger were used to merge filtered high-quality paired reads into contigs. BLAST was used to align contigs to IMGT TRBV, TRBD and TRBJ reference genes, and CDR3 was defined according to IMGT. Any clonotype with a frequency above 0.1% was classified as a highly expanded clone. Shannon entropy was used to measure repertoire diversity, and the Gini coefficient was used to measure V-J evenness. A clonotype found in more than one individual was treated as public. Using fastp at Q25 and MiXCR, TCRdb reprocessed the public reads and kept productive beta chains. Each entry is one CDR3 protein sequence, shown with its most common DNA and genes. The V and J calls were not made by the authors but by TCRdb's processing. The sample table contains 420,000 or so distinct CDR3 sequences; only one count was recorded for about a sixth of them. Under 30% of the sample is taken by the ten largest.

This same sample was also part of a study on T cells in Graves' hyperthyroidism and ophthalmopathy. That second report states: Stable Graves' hyperthyroidism was defined as the absence of progression to ophthalmopathy over 18 months of follow-up. Hyperthyroidism patients were aged 18 to 65 years and newly diagnosed, with disease duration of less than 2 months. The study excluded patients with uncontrolled infections, other autoimmune diseases, pregnancy or lactation. Diagnoses relied on clinical symptoms, serum thyroxine and TRAb, thyroid ultrasound and orbital computed tomography. The first round of RT-PCR for the TCR CDR3 was performed with the HTBI primer set and the Qiagen OneStep RT-PCR kit. Most expanded thyroid clonotypes (frequency above 0.001) were also detected in blood, a finding suggesting that blood repertoires may reflect thyroid immune responses. A 13 V-J signature model separated ophthalmopathy from stable hyperthyroidism, with 87.88% sensitivity and 81.08% specificity in cross-validation and 80%/75% in testing. In validation, the model predicted progression to ophthalmopathy with just under 71% sensitivity and roughly 72% specificity, a median of roughly seven months before onset. To identify distinguishing TCR V-J signatures, a discovery cohort of around 100 patients was used, comprising 43 with Graves' ophthalmopathy and approximately 57 with stable Graves' hyperthyroidism. Prospective prediction of ophthalmopathy was tested in an independent validation cohort consisting of some 19 hyperthyroidism patients and more than 15 patients who later progressed to ophthalmopathy. The approximately 97 discovery patients were randomly divided into training and test sets at a 7:3 ratio. Thyroid tissue and blood T-cell repertoires from six Graves' hyperthyroidism patients were also compared in the study. Following sampling, methimazole starting at 30 mg daily was given to hyperthyroidism patients, and high-dose intravenous methylprednisolone was given to ophthalmopathy patients. Libraries were constructed in a second round of multiplex PCR, after which size selection and purification were performed. The libraries were sequenced on an Illumina HiSeq2000 using paired-end 100 bp reads. Raw data were processed with SOAPnuke, discarding reads with adapters, uncalled bases, mean Phred below 15, or no exact constant-primer or identifier match. High-quality paired reads were merged with COPE v1.2.5, and unique nucleotide sequences were defined as clonotypes. Clonotypes were aligned to IMGT TRBV, TRBD and TRBJ reference segments using MiTCR v1.1. The analysis was restricted to V-J combinations with a frequency above 0.0001, which together covered 99% to 99.2% of the repertoires. A TCS score was defined as the ratio of F50 (clonal expansion) to E x V (chaos), with BLOSUM62-based TCRdist applied between CDR3 peptides within each V-J. Welch's t-statistics and random forest reduced 514 V-J features to some 14, which were used in a naive Bayes classifier (R e1071). Sample size was not statistically predetermined, and investigators were not blinded to group allocation. According to the paper, TCR Vbeta CDR3 sequencing was carried out on 135 peripheral blood samples, which came from fewer than 50 ophthalmopathy, under 80 hyperthyroidism and roughly 17 progressor patients.

The material was peripheral blood mononuclear cells (PBMCs), obtained at new diagnosis, from a patient treated with antithyroid drugs. The sequence was obtained from a woman in her late teens or twenties with Graves disease. Donor details come from another sample of the same person, matched by shared clones. Recombination linked TRBV20-1 to TRBJ2-5, and TRBD2 aligns with 14 junction nucleotides. For the CDR3, the sequence is CSATTPPGLAGDETQYF. The DNA is as follows: TGCAGTGCTACAACTCCTCCGGGACTAGCGGGAGACGAGACCCAGTACTTC.